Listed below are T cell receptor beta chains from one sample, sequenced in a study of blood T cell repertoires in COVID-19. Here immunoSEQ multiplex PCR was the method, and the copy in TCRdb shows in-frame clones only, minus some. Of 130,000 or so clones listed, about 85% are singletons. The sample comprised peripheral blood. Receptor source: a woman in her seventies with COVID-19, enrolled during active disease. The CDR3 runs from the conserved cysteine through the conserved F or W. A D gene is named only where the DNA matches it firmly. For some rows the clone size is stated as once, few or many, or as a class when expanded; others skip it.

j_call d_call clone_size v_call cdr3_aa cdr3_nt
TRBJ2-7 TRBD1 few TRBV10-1 CASSQDRDEQYF TGCGCCAGCAGTCAAGACAGGGACGAGCAGTACTTC
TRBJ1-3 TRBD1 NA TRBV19 CATRDSFSGNTIYF TGTGCCACAAGGGACAGCTTCTCTGGAAACACCATATATTTT
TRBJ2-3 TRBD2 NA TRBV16 CASSTPLAGQEDTQYF TGTGCCAGCAGCACTCCACTAGCGGGGCAGGAAGATACGCAGTATTTT
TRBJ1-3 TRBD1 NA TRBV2 CASRNRDSSGNTIYF TGTGCCAGCAGGAACCGGGACAGCTCTGGAAACACCATATATTTT
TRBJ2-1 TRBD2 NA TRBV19 CASSIDGGAYNEQFF TGTGCCAGTAGTATAGACGGGGGGGCCTACAATGAGCAGTTCTTC
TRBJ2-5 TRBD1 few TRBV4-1 CASSRYDRGEETQYF TGCGCCAGCAGCCGATATGACAGGGGAGAAGAGACCCAGTACTTC
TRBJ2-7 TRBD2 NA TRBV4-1 CASSQKWGSGTYEQYF TGCGCCAGCAGCCAAAAATGGGGCAGCGGGACCTACGAGCAGTACTTC
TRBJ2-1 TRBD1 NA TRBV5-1 CASSLQGAGEQFF TGCGCCAGCAGCTTGCAGGGGGCGGGTGAGCAGTTCTTC
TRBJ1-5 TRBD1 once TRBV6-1 CASSERRDRGGNQPQHF TGTGCCAGCAGTGAACGAAGGGACAGGGGAGGCAATCAGCCCCAGCATTTT
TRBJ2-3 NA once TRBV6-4 CASSPEGGGRGDTQYF TGTGCCAGCAGTCCCGAAGGGGGGGGCCGGGGAGATACGCAGTATTTT
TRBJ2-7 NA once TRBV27 CASRDSPSYEQYF TGTGCCAGCAGGGACAGTCCATCCTACGAGCAGTACTTC
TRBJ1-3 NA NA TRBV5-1 CASSLARPRAGNTIYF TGCGCCAGCAGCTTGGCCCGACCCAGGGCTGGAAACACCATATATTTT
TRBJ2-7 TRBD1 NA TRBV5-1 CASSLRGQVDEQYF TGCGCCAGCAGCTTACGGGGACAGGTGGACGAGCAGTACTTC